This T cell receptor beta chain was identified during a study of beta chain features in type 1 diabetes. General study findings and limits: Moderate yet significant TCRB CDR3 shortening was seen in Type 1 diabetes patients in all four CD4+ subsets. Junctions at VDJ sites from type 1 diabetes patients had fewer insertions and more deletions.

The CDR3 spans 17 residues. Per the germline V gene, CDR1 is SEHNR and CDR2 is FQNEAQ (reference sequence). Trimming removed 0 bases at V and 2 bases at J, with 15 bases between. The table lists this clone with a few counts. The antigen is undetermined. Every single donor gave one heparinised blood draw, and these averaged roughly 0.11 L. Of the isolated RNA, all was reverse transcribed, and so the sequenced material was expressed TCRB transcripts. The repertoire was sequenced with immunoSEQ multiplex PCR; TCRdb's copy has only in-frame clones and lacks some. The sample has 310,000 or so clones, roughly 15% seen once.

The sequencing sample was made of naive CD4+ T cells from blood. The V gene is TRBV7-9, the J gene TRBJ2-3; TRBD1 is a possible D gene (5 bases). The receptor comes from a man younger than 35 with type 1 diabetes. CDR3: CASSLALGRYFTDTQYF. In DNA, the CDR3 is TGTGCCAGCAGCTTAGCACTGGGGCGTTATTTCACAGATACGCAGTATTTT. The complete variable domain, with remaining parts taken from reference TRBV7-9 and TRBJ2-3, reads DTGVSQNPRHKITKRGQNVTFRCDPISEHNRLYWYRQTLGQGPEFLTYFQNEAQLEKSRLLSDRFSAERPKGSFSTLEIQRTEQGDSAMYLCASSLALGRYFTDTQYFGPGTRLTVL.